This is a list of T cell receptor beta chains from one sample in a study of blood T cell repertoires in COVID-19. Method: immunoSEQ multiplex PCR; TCRdb's copy keeps in-frame clones and lacks some. The repertoire holds approximately 240,000 clones, with about 93% as singletons. The sequencing sample was made of peripheral blood. The receptors derive from a man aged 25 to 40 with COVID-19, enrolled during active disease. Both conserved end residues are part of each CDR3. A D gene is named only where the DNA matches it firmly. Size is stated for part of the rows, as once, few or many counts, or as a class when the clone is expanded.

V gene	clone size	D gene	J gene	CDR3 protein	CDR3 DNA
TRBV12-3/TRBV12-4	NA	TRBD1	TRBJ1-2	CASRQGARGYTF	TGTGCCTCCCGACAGGGGGCTCGCGGCTACACCTTC
TRBV10-3	NA	TRBD1	TRBJ1-2	CAISEPGQGADGYTF	TGTGCCATCAGTGAACCGGGACAGGGGGCCGATGGCTACACCTTC
TRBV30	NA	TRBD1	TRBJ1-6	CAWSGAPRQGELQGPLHF	TGTGCCTGGAGTGGAGCCCCCCGACAGGGGGAGCTTCAAGGACCCCTCCACTTT
TRBV6-1	NA	TRBD2	TRBJ2-1	CASSDPSGAYNEQFF	TGTGCCAGCAGTGACCCTAGCGGGGCGTACAATGAGCAGTTCTTC
TRBV7-2	NA	NA	TRBJ2-5	CASSLGLAGTQYF	TGTGCCAGCAGCTTAGGGCTAGCTGGGACCCAGTACTTC
TRBV11-3	NA	NA	TRBJ1-5	CASNLRVRLRQPQHF	TGTGCCAGCAACCTCAGGGTCCGTTTGCGTCAGCCCCAGCATTTT
TRBV28	once	NA	TRBJ2-3	CASSFGRNVDTQYF	TGTGCCAGCAGTTTTGGCAGAAACGTAGATACGCAGTATTTT
TRBV2	NA	TRBD1	TRBJ1-2	CASRPGTGEGYGYTF	TGTGCCAGCAGACCCGGGACAGGGGAGGGCTATGGCTACACCTTC
TRBV27	few	NA	TRBJ2-7	CASSSTGNEQYF	TGTGCCAGCAGTTCTACGGGGAACGAGCAGTACTTC
TRBV3-1/TRBV3-2	NA	TRBD1	TRBJ1-6	CASSQESGGRGPYNSPLHF	TGTGCCAGCAGCCAAGAGTCAGGGGGCAGGGGGCCCTATAATTCACCCCTCCACTTT
TRBV23-1	NA	TRBD1	TRBJ2-2	CASRPTRDRINGELFF	TGCGCCAGCAGGCCTACCAGGGACAGAATAAACGGGGAGCTGTTTTTT
TRBV2	NA	NA	TRBJ2-7	CASGQTNYEQYF	TGTGCCAGCGGACAGACAAACTACGAGCAGTACTTC
TRBV24-1	NA	NA	TRBJ2-5	CATSDAGSPGDETQYF	TGTGCCACCAGTGACGCCGGGTCGCCAGGGGACGAGACCCAGTACTTC
TRBV5-1	NA	NA	TRBJ2-2	CASSLSGQRNTGELFF	TGCGCCAGCAGCTTGAGTGGACAGAGAAACACCGGGGAGCTGTTTTTT